The entry below describes one T cell receptor (beta chain). The source of the sample is a study of blood T cell repertoires in COVID-19. Study-level information: Acute and convalescent COVID-19 specimens originated in the United States, Italy and Spain.

Assay used: immunoSEQ multiplex PCR; TCRdb lists only in-frame clones, some missing. The sample has roughly 250,000 clones; around 89% are singletons. The CDR3 is made up of 16 amino acids. V lost 3 bases to trimming and J lost 6 bases; unmatched junction nucleotides: 10. CDR1 is SGHRS and CDR2 is YFSETQ in the germline V gene. Sequencing was performed on peripheral blood. This sequence was found in a man aged 25-45 years with acute or convalescent COVID-19. The V call is TRBV5-1, the J call TRBJ1-1; TRBD1 aligns across 11 bases. CDR3 sequence: CASSWGQGDRPSEAFF. CDR3 DNA sequence: TGCGCCAGCAGCTGGGGACAGGGGGACCGACCGTCTGAAGCTTTCTTT.